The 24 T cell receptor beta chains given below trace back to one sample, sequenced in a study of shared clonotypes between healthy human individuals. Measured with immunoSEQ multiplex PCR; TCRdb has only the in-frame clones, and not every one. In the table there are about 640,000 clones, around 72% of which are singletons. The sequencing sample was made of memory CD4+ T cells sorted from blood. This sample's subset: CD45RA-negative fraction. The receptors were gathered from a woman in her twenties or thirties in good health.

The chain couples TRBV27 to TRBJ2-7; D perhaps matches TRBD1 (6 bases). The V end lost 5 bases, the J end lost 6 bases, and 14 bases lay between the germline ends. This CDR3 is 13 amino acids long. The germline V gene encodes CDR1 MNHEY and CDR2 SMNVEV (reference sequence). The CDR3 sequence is CASSMTGLREQYF. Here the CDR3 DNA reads TGTGCCAGCAGTATGACAGGCCTACGCGAGCAGTACTTC.

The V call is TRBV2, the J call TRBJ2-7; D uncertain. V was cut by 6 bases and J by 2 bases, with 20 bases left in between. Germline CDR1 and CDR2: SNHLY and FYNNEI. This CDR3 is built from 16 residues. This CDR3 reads CASSPGVRRVTYEQYF. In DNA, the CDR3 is TGTGCCAGCAGCCCCGGTGTGAGGCGCGTCACCTACGAGCAGTACTTC.

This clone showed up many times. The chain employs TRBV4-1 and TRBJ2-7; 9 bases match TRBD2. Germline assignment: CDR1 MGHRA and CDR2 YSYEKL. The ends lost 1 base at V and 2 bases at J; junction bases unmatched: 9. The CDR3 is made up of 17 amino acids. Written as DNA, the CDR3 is TGCGCCAGCAGCCAAGTAGATTTGGGACTAGCCACCTACGAGCAGTACTTC. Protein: CASSQVDLGLATYEQYF.

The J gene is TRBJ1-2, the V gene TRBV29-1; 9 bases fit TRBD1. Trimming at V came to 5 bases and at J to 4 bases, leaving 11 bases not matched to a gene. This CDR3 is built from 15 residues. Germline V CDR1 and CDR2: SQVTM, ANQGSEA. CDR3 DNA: TGCAGCGTTTTTGGTTCGGGACAGGGACTCTATGGCTACACCTTC. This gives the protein CSVFGSGQGLYGYTF.

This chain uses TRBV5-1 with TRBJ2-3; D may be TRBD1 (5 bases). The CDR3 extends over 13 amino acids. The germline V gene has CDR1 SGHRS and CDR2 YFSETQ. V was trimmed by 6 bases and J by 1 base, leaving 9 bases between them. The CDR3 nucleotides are TGCGCCAGCACAGGGCCGGGCACAGATACGCAGTATTTT. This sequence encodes CASTGPGTDTQYF.

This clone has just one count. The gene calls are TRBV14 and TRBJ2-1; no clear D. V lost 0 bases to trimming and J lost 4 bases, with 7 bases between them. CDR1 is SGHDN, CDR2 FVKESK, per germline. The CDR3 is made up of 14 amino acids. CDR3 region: CASSQDFWYNEQFF. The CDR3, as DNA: TGTGCCAGCAGCCAAGATTTTTGGTACAATGAGCAGTTCTTC.

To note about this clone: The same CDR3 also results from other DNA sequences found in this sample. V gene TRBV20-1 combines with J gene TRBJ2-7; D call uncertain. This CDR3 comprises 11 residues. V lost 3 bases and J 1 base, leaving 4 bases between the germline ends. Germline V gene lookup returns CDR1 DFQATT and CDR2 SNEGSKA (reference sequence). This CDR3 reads CSARTSYEQYF. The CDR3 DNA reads TGCAGTGCTAGGACGTCCTACGAGCAGTACTTC.

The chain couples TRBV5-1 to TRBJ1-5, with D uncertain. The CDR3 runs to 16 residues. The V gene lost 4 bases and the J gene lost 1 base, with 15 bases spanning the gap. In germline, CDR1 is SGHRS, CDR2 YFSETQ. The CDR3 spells CASSLNGMASNQPQHF. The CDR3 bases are TGCGCCAGCAGCCTTAACGGGATGGCGAGCAATCAGCCCCAGCATTTT. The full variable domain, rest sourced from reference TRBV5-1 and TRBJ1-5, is KAGVTQTPRYLIKTRGQQVTLSCSPISGHRSVSWYQQTPGQGLQFLFEYFSETQRNKGNFPGRFSGRQFSNSRSEMNVSTLELGDSALYLCASSLNGMASNQPQHFGDGTRLSIL.

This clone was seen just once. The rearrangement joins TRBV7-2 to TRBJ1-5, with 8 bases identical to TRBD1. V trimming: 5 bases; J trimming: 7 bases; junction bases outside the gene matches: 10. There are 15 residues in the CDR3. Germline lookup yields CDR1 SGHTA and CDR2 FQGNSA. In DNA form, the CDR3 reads TGTGCCAGCAGCCTGGACAGGGCAGGAGACCAGCCCCAGCATTTT. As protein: CASSLDRAGDQPQHF.

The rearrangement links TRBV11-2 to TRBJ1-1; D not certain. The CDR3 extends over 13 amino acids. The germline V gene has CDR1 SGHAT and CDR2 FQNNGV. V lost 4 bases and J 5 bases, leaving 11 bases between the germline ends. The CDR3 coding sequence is TGTGCCAGCAGCTCTACCGGAACGACTGAAGCTTTCTTT. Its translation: CASSSTGTTEAFF. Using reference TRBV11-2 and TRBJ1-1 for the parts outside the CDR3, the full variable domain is EAGVAQSPRYKIIEKRQSVAFWCNPISGHATLYWYQQILGQGPKLLIQFQNNGVVDDSQLPKDRFSAERLKGVDSTLKIQPAKLEDSAVYLCASSSTGTTEAFFGQGTRLTVV.

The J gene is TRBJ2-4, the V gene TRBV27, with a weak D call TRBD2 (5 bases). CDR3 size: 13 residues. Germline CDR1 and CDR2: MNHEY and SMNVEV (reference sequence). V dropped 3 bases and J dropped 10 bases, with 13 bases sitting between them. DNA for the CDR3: TGTGCCAGCAGTTTGGACGCAGGCGGGATTCAGTACTTC. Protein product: CASSLDAGGIQYF.

The CDR3 sequence: CASSILESYEQYF. For the CDR3, the DNA is TGTGCCAGCAGCATACTGGAGTCCTACGAGCAGTACTTC. The chain employs TRBV2 and TRBJ2-7; no clear D. This CDR3 spans 13 amino acids. V was shortened by 6 bases and J by 1 base, with 10 bases between the two germline ends. Germline CDR1 is SNHLY and CDR2 is FYNNEI.

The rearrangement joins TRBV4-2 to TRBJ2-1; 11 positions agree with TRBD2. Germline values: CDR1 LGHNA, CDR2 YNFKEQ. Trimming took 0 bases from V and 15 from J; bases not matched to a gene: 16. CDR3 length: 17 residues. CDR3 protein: CASSQDWIAGGPGVGFF. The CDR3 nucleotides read TGTGCCAGCAGCCAAGATTGGATAGCGGGAGGGCCTGGTGTCGGGTTCTTC.

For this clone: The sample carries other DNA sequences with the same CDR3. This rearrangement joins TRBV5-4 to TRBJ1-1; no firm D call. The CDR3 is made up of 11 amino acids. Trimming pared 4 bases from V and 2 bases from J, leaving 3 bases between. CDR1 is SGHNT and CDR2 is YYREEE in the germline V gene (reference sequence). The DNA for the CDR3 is TGTGCCAGCAGCACCAACACTGAAGCTTTCTTT. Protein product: CASSTNTEAFF.

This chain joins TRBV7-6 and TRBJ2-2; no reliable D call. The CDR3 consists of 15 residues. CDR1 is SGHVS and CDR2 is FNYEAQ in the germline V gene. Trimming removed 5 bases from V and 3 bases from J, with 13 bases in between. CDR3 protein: CASSPLTTYTGELFF. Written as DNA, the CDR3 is TGTGCCAGCAGCCCGTTGACAACCTACACCGGGGAGCTGTTTTTT.

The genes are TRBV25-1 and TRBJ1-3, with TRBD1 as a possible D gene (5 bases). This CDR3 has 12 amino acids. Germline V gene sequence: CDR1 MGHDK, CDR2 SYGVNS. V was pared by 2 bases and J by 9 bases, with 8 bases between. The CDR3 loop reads CASSEGASTIYF. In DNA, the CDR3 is TGTGCCAGCAGTGAAGGGGCGTCCACCATATATTTT.

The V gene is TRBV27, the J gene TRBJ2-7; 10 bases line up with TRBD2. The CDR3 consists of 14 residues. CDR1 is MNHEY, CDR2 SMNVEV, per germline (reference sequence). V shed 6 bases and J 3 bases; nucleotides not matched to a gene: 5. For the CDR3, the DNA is TGTGCCAGCAGCACGACTAGCGGGCTCTACGAGCAGTACTTC. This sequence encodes CASSTTSGLYEQYF.

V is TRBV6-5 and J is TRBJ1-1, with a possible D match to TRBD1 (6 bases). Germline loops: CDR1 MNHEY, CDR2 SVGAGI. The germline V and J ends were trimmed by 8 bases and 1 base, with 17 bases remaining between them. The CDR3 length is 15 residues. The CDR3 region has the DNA TGTGCCAGCCTACCCCCAGGGGTAGGGAACACTGAAGCTTTCTTT. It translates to CASLPPGVGNTEAFF.

The CDR3 here is CATSTERDLSSYNEQFF. The CDR3 DNA reads TGTGCCACCAGCACTGAAAGGGACCTTAGCTCCTACAATGAGCAGTTCTTC. The rearrangement links TRBV15 to TRBJ2-1; D is possibly TRBD1 or TRBD2 (5 bases each). This CDR3 is 17 amino acids long. V dropped 4 bases and J dropped 0 bases, with 16 bases sitting between them. The germline V gene encodes CDR1 LNHNV and CDR2 YYDKDF (reference sequence).

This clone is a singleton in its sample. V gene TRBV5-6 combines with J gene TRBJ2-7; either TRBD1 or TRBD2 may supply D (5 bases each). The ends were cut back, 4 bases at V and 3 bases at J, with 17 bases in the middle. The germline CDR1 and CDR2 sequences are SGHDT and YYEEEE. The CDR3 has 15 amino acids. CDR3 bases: TGTGCCAGCAGCAACGCCGGGACGGAGAACTACGAGCAGTACTTC. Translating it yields CASSNAGTENYEQYF.

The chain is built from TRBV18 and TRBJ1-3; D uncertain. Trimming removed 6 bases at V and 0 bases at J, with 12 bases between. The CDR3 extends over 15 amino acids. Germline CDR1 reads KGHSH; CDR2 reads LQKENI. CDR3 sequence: CASSRGPSSGNTIYF. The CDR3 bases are TGTGCCAGCTCGCGCGGGCCTTCCTCTGGAAACACCATATATTTT.

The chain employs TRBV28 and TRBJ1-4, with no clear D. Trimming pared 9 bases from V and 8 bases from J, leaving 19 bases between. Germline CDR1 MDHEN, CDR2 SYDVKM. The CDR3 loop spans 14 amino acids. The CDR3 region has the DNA TGTGCCAGTGGTAGTGAAGGGCCAGAAGAAAAACTGTTTTTT. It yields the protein CASGSEGPEEKLFF.

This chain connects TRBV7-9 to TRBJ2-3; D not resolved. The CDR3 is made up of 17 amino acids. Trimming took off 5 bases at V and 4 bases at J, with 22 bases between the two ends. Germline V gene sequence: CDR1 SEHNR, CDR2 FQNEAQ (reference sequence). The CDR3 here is CASSPPFSLDASDTQYF. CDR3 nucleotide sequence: TGTGCCAGCAGCCCCCCTTTCTCACTGGATGCTTCAGATACGCAGTATTTT.

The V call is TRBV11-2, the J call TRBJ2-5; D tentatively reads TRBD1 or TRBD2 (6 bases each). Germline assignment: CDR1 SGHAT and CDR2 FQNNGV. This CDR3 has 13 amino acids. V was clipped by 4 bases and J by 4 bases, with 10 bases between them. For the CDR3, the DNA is TGTGCCAGCAGCTCGGGGGCGCGAGAGACCCAGTACTTC. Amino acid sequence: CASSSGARETQYF.